A single T cell receptor beta chain is shown here with its context. Antigen unknown. Profiling relied on immunoSEQ multiplex PCR, and the TCRdb table lists in-frame clones only, not all of them. This sample has 2 million to 2.5 million clones, with roughly 92% found just once. These data are taken from a study of shared clonotypes between healthy human individuals. Study-wide results and limits: Memory subsets generally showed lower estimated richness than naive subsets.

Adult Caucasians living in Nashville, Tennessee made up all of the donors. The clonotype comes from a man between 18 and 35 years old in good health. Some clones in this sample may be carry-over from other donors' samples. The specimen was naive CD4+ T cells from PBMCs. Stated subset: CD45RA+ positively selected.

CDR3 bases: TGTGCCAGCAGTGCCAGGATAGAGGATGGCTACACCTTC. It encodes CASSARIEDGYTF. The chain combines TRBV2 with TRBJ1-2; D not resolved. Germline assignment: CDR1 SNHLY and CDR2 FYNNEI. The length of the CDR3 is 13 residues. Trimming took off 4 bases at V and 6 bases at J, with 12 bases between the two ends.